These 6 T cell receptor beta chains came from one sample sequenced in a study of blood T cell repertoires in COVID-19 (dated by TCRdb to 2020 to 2021). The library was obtained by the immunoSEQ multiplex PCR assay. TCRdb carries this immuneACCESS record with in-frame sequences only. Its versions omit some clonotypes, under half of them owing to an unresolved V gene in the studies checked, with the rest unexplained. In all, the sample holds hundreds of thousands of clones, and around 88% of those were seen once. Of the sample, roughly 2% falls within the top ten clones. Input material: PBMCs or T cells enriched from blood (not recorded which). The source is a woman aged 50 to 60 who had recovered from COVID-19.

The sample holds a few counts of this clone. V gene TRBV7-9 combines with J gene TRBJ2-3, with 8 bases identical to TRBD1. Germline V gene data show CDR1 as SEHNR and CDR2 as FQNEAQ (reference sequence). V lost 2 bases, J lost 0 bases, and 4 bases stayed unmatched. This CDR3 contains 16 residues. CDR3 sequence (DNA): TGTGCCAGCAGCTTAACCGGACAGGGCAGCACAGATACGCAGTATTTT. This codes for CASSLTGQGSTDTQYF.

The chain links TRBV28 to TRBJ1-5; the match to TRBD1 covers 7 bases. This CDR3 spans 15 amino acids. V trimming: 6 bases; J trimming: 5 bases; junction bases outside the gene matches: 10. Germline loops: CDR1 MDHEN, CDR2 SYDVKM. CDR3 protein: CASSRVDRDHQPQHF. CDR3 DNA: TGTGCCAGCAGCCGTGTCGACAGGGACCATCAGCCCCAGCATTTT.

The chain links TRBV4-1 to TRBJ2-3; 7 bases agree with TRBD2. Per germline, CDR1 MGHRA and CDR2 YSYEKL. This CDR3 comprises 14 residues. V dropped 4 bases and J dropped 5; count of bases not matched to a gene: 6. In DNA, the CDR3 is TGCGCCAGCAGCCCTGGACTAGTGGTAGATACGCAGTATTTT. Translating gives CASSPGLVVDTQYF.

The chain combines TRBV7-9 with TRBJ1-1; 8 bases align to TRBD1. The CDR3 is 15 amino acids. In germline, CDR1 is SEHNR, CDR2 FQNEAQ (reference sequence). J gave up 4 bases and V 5 bases, and 9 bases lay outside the gene matches. CDR3 nucleotide sequence: TGTGCCAGCAGCACTAAGACAGGGGAGGTCACTGAAGCTTTCTTT. Its protein is CASSTKTGEVTEAFF. The full variable domain, rest sourced from reference TRBV7-9 and TRBJ1-1, is DTGVSQNPRHKITKRGQNVTFRCDPISEHNRLYWYRQTLGQGPEFLTYFQNEAQLEKSRLLSDRFSAERPKGSFSTLEIQRTEQGDSAMYLCASSTKTGEVTEAFFGQGTRLTVV.

This clone was observed a handful of times. V and J are TRBV2 and TRBJ2-5; 11 nucleotides line up with TRBD2. V dropped 6 bases and J dropped 4; count of bases not matched to a gene: 7. The length of the CDR3 is 15 residues. In germline, CDR1 is SNHLY, CDR2 FYNNEI. CDR3 region: CASRKITSGGETQYF. CDR3 nucleotides: TGTGCCAGCAGGAAGATTACTAGCGGGGGAGAGACCCAGTACTTC.

V usage is TRBV6-5 and J usage is TRBJ1-1; D is possibly TRBD1 (5 bases). Germline values: CDR1 MNHEY, CDR2 SVGAGI. The CDR3 is made up of 16 amino acids. V was trimmed by 0 bases and J by 0 bases, leaving 11 bases between them. CDR3 protein: CASSYSTATMNTEAFF. CDR3 in DNA: TGTGCCAGCAGTTACTCGACAGCCACCATGAACACTGAAGCTTTCTTT.